Listed here is a single TCR beta chain. Its antigen remains unknown. TCRdb processed the 5' RACE reads anew with MiXCR; each CDR3 protein has one entry. The sample has 100,000 to 120,000 distinct CDR3 sequences, 10% to 14% seen once. Germline assignment: CDR1 MNHEY and CDR2 SVGEGT. The CDR3 covers 12 residues. After removal of 10 bases from V and 6 bases from J, the junction contained 3 bases not matched to a gene. This sample is drawn from a study of spatial heterogeneity in lung cancer. For the study at large: Sequenced follow-up PBMC samples came a median of around 2 years after resection, where available. Each unique TCR and UMI combination was seen more than ten times on average in raw reads. Study-level results: Circulating ubiquitous expanded tumor TCRs were observed more frequently at resection than at follow-up.

The time point: blood at routine non-recurrence follow-up after resection. Without sorting, whole RNA was sequenced from tumor, nontumor lung or frozen PBMC. The starting material was PBMCs, obtained at follow-up. The clonotype was recovered from a female donor with early-stage non-small cell lung cancer. V usage is TRBV6-2 or TRBV6-3 and J usage is TRBJ2-1; 10 bases match TRBD1. The CDR3, as DNA: TGTGCCACCAGGGACAGGGGCAATGAGCAGTTCTTC. It is translated as CATRDRGNEQFF.